This TCR beta chain was profiled in a study of CD8+ T cells in alopecia areata. Study-wide findings and caveats: Tofacitinib produced a significant decrease in scalp clonality and in expanded CD8+ clones among the top 100. Persistence during tofacitinib was seen for many expanded lesional clones in scalp and blood. Scalp sample data also include resident alphabeta T cells from normal skin.

The sequencing template was cDNA reverse transcribed from extracted RNA. Using immunoSEQ multiplex PCR, the repertoire was profiled, and TCRdb retains in-frame clones only, with some absent. The table lists approximately 210,000 clones, more than 60% of them singletons. A word on this clone: Antigen unknown.

Germline CDR1 and CDR2: SQVTM and ANQGSEA. Trimming took 5 bases from V and 1 from J, leaving 2 bases between them. The CDR3 contains 11 residues. Noted treatment: oral pan-JAK inhibitor, 5-10 mg twice daily. The source material was CD4+ T cells sorted from blood, sampled at week 44, from a patient treated with tofacitinib. The clonotype originates from a human donor with alopecia areata. The chain uses TRBV29-1 and TRBJ2-2, with no clear D. The CDR3 loop is CSVLNTGELFF. In DNA form, the CDR3 reads TGCAGCGTTCTGAACACCGGGGAGCTGTTTTTT.